This record looks at one T cell receptor beta chain sequence and its context. Seattle researchers signed up patients amid active infection and tracked them longitudinally. This sample was taken from a study of blood T cell repertoires in COVID-19. Between the trimmed V and J ends, which lost 2 bases and 7 bases, there was a span of 9 bases. The CDR3 is 13 residues long. Per germline, CDR1 MNHNY and CDR2 SVGAGI (reference sequence). Data came from immunoSEQ multiplex PCR; TCRdb stores just in-frame clones and leaves some out. Of hundreds of thousands of clones listed, roughly 89% are singletons. The TCR was taken from a woman aged 30 to 39 with COVID-19, enrolled during active disease. Sample: peripheral blood. The chain has TRBV6-6 and TRBJ2-1; unclear D gene. The DNA of the CDR3 is TGTGCCAGCAGTTACGGTACCCTAAATGAGCAGTTCTTC. Amino acids: CASSYGTLNEQFF.